The rows below give T cell receptor beta chains drawn from one sample of a study of CD8 T cells in ankylosing spondylitis. From the 5' RACE reads, TCRdb called clonotypes with MiXCR, one entry per CDR3 protein. Here the sample spans hundreds of thousands of distinct CDR3 sequences, approximately 7.6% being singletons. Sequenced input: blood, either unsorted or a sorted T cell fraction (not recorded which). Source of these receptors: a female donor with ankylosing spondylitis or in good health (not recorded which). Each CDR3 is given with its conserved first and last residue. A D gene is named only where the DNA matches it firmly. A row's size may be missing; if present it is once, few, many or a size class.

CDR3aa: CASSFGTGPGELFF
CDR3nt: TGCGCCAGCAGCTTTGGGACAGGGCCCGGGGAGCTGTTTTTT
abundance: many
d_gene: TRBD1
v_gene: TRBV5-1
j_gene: TRBJ2-2

CDR3aa: CASSEARGSNQPQHF
CDR3nt: TGTGCCAGCAGTGAAGCGCGGGGTAGCAATCAGCCCCAGCATTTT
abundance: many
d_gene: -
v_gene: TRBV6-1
j_gene: TRBJ1-5

CDR3aa: CASSGVAVDRNLDRASTEAFF
CDR3nt: TGTGCCAGCAGCGGGGTGGCAGTGGATAGGAACCTTGACAGGGCGAGTACTGAAGCTTTCTTT
abundance: few
d_gene: TRBD1
v_gene: TRBV11-2
j_gene: TRBJ1-1

CDR3aa: CASSSPRDTGELFF
CDR3nt: TGTGCCAGCAGCTCTCCGAGGGACACCGGGGAGCTGTTTTTT
abundance: many
d_gene: -
v_gene: TRBV7-3
j_gene: TRBJ2-2

CDR3aa: CASSFLVESYNEQFF
CDR3nt: TGTGCCAGCAGTTTCTTGGTAGAGTCCTACAATGAGCAGTTCTTC
abundance: many
d_gene: -
v_gene: TRBV12-3/TRBV12-4
j_gene: TRBJ2-1

CDR3aa: CSARAFTDTQYF
CDR3nt: TGCAGTGCTAGAGCCTTCACAGATACGCAGTATTTT
abundance: many
d_gene: -
v_gene: TRBV20-1
j_gene: TRBJ2-3

CDR3aa: CASSLTSGAVYNEQFF
CDR3nt: TGTGCCAGCAGTTTGACTAGCGGGGCTGTCTACAATGAGCAGTTCTTC
abundance: many
d_gene: TRBD2
v_gene: TRBV6-5
j_gene: TRBJ2-1

CDR3aa: CASKMDQETQYF
CDR3nt: TGCGCCAGCAAGATGGACCAAGAGACCCAGTACTTC
abundance: many
d_gene: -
v_gene: TRBV5-1
j_gene: TRBJ2-5

CDR3aa: CASSVNGRETQYF
CDR3nt: TGTGCCAGCAGCGTAAACGGCAGAGAGACCCAGTACTTC
abundance: many
d_gene: -
v_gene: TRBV9
j_gene: TRBJ2-5

CDR3aa: CASSVDLPDYNEQFF
CDR3nt: TGTGCCAGCAGCGTTGATTTGCCGGACTACAATGAGCAGTTCTTC
abundance: many
d_gene: -
v_gene: TRBV9
j_gene: TRBJ2-1

CDR3aa: CASSLPTGIASPLHF
CDR3nt: TGTGCCAGCTCACTCCCGACAGGGATAGCTTCACCCCTCCACTTT
abundance: -
d_gene: TRBD1
v_gene: TRBV18
j_gene: TRBJ1-6

CDR3aa: CASSLAGLAGDGEQFF
CDR3nt: TGTGCCAGCAGCTTGGCCGGTCTAGCGGGGGATGGGGAGCAGTTCTTC
abundance: many
d_gene: TRBD2
v_gene: TRBV5-5
j_gene: TRBJ2-1

CDR3aa: CASSFEFGGPNNEQFF
CDR3nt: TGTGCCAGCAGTTTTGAGTTCGGAGGGCCCAACAATGAGCAGTTCTTC
abundance: many
d_gene: -
v_gene: TRBV12-3/TRBV12-4
j_gene: TRBJ2-1

CDR3aa: CASSLTPRVSNEKLFF
CDR3nt: TGTGCCAGCAGCTTAACCCCGCGGGTCAGTAATGAAAAACTGTTTTTT
abundance: few
d_gene: -
v_gene: TRBV7-9
j_gene: TRBJ1-4

CDR3aa: CASSLGSSGTGELFF
CDR3nt: TGTGCCAGCAGCTTAGGAAGCTCTGGCACCGGGGAGCTGTTTTTT
abundance: many
d_gene: -
v_gene: TRBV7-9
j_gene: TRBJ2-2

CDR3aa: CASSVMNEQFF
CDR3nt: TGTGCCAGCAGTGTGATGAATGAGCAGTTCTTC
abundance: many
d_gene: -
v_gene: TRBV6-4
j_gene: TRBJ2-1

CDR3aa: CSVDSQLGLETQYF
CDR3nt: TGCAGCGTTGACTCGCAACTAGGGCTGGAGACCCAGTACTTC
abundance: many
d_gene: -
v_gene: TRBV29-1
j_gene: TRBJ2-5

CDR3aa: CASSLWSGNTIYF
CDR3nt: TGTGCCAGCTCCCTGTGGTCTGGAAACACCATATATTTT
abundance: many
d_gene: -
v_gene: TRBV7-9
j_gene: TRBJ1-3

CDR3aa: CASSPLRGGQDTQYF
CDR3nt: TGTGCCAGCTCACCGCTCAGGGGGGGACAGGATACGCAGTATTTT
abundance: many
d_gene: -
v_gene: TRBV18
j_gene: TRBJ2-3

CDR3aa: CASSQEVRGRPDTQYF
CDR3nt: TGCGCCAGCAGCCAAGAGGTCAGGGGGCGCCCAGATACGCAGTATTTT
abundance: -
d_gene: TRBD1
v_gene: TRBV4-3
j_gene: TRBJ2-3

CDR3aa: CASSYTGGLEQYF
CDR3nt: TGTGCCAGCAGTTACACGGGAGGGCTCGAGCAGTACTTC
abundance: -
d_gene: TRBD2
v_gene: TRBV6-5
j_gene: TRBJ2-7

CDR3aa: CASSLGSDGYTF
CDR3nt: TGTGCCAGCAGCTTAGGATCGGATGGCTACACCTTC
abundance: many
d_gene: -
v_gene: TRBV7-6
j_gene: TRBJ1-2

CDR3aa: CASSPGKTNTGELFF
CDR3nt: TGCGCCAGCAGCCCAGGGAAGACGAACACCGGGGAGCTGTTTTTT
abundance: many
d_gene: -
v_gene: TRBV4-3
j_gene: TRBJ2-2

CDR3aa: CASSDDSAIYNEQFF
CDR3nt: TGCGCCAGCAGTGACGACAGTGCAATCTACAATGAGCAGTTCTTC
abundance: many
d_gene: -
v_gene: TRBV10-2
j_gene: TRBJ2-1

CDR3aa: CSASQGDQPQHF
CDR3nt: TGCAGTGCTAGTCAAGGCGATCAGCCCCAGCATTTT
abundance: many
d_gene: -
v_gene: TRBV20-1
j_gene: TRBJ1-5

CDR3aa: CASSSPRTAYEQYF
CDR3nt: TGTGCCAGCAGTTCGCCGCGGACAGCCTACGAGCAGTACTTC
abundance: few
d_gene: -
v_gene: TRBV6-2/TRBV6-3
j_gene: TRBJ2-7

CDR3aa: CASSLPLAGQETQYF
CDR3nt: TGCGCCAGCAGCTTGCCCCTAGCGGGTCAAGAGACCCAGTACTTC
abundance: -
d_gene: TRBD2
v_gene: TRBV5-1
j_gene: TRBJ2-5